These 16 T cell receptor beta chains came from one sample sequenced in a study of cytomegalovirus exposure and HLA in healthy donors (dated by TCRdb to between 2016 and 2019). The library was produced with the immunoSEQ multiplex PCR assay. A mixture of 60 forward primers for TCR Vbeta segments and 13 reverse primers for TCR Jbeta segments was used in the multiplex PCR. TCRdb re-hosts the immuneACCESS table, in-frame sequences only. Its copies lack some clones; in the studies checked, an unresolved V gene accounts for under half of them, and the cause for the rest is not known. The sample records 150,000 or so clones, approximately 75% of which are singletons. The top ten clonotypes cover approximately 2.3% of the sample. The material sequenced was PBMCs. The origin of the receptors is a man in his fifties in good health and CMV-seropositive.

The chain employs TRBV5-1 and TRBJ2-3, with D perhaps matching TRBD2 (7 bases). Per germline, CDR1 SGHRS and CDR2 YFSETQ. V dropped 0 bases and J dropped 8 bases, with 22 bases sitting between them. CDR3 length: 17 amino acids. In DNA, the CDR3 is TGCGCCAGCAGCTTGGTAGGGGGGGCCAGAGAATTAGGTACGCAGTATTTT. It encodes CASSLVGGARELGTQYF.

The chain employs TRBV10-3 and TRBJ2-7; 11 bases agree with TRBD1. With 0 bases clipped from V and 5 bases from J, the junction kept 3 bases outside the gene matches. From germline, CDR1 is ENHRY and CDR2 SYGVKD. CDR3 length: 15 residues. The CDR3 region is CAISESGTGGDEQYF. The CDR3 coding sequence is TGTGCCATCAGTGAGTCCGGGACAGGGGGGGACGAGCAGTACTTC.

A few counts support this clone. The chain carries TRBV14 and TRBJ1-2, with D tentatively TRBD1 (5 bases). Per germline, CDR1 SGHDN and CDR2 FVKESK. The CDR3 has 13 residues. V lost 2 bases to trimming and J lost 3 bases, with 7 bases between them. Here the CDR3 DNA reads TGTGCCAGCAGCCAACCACAGGACTATGGCTACACCTTC. Translating gives CASSQPQDYGYTF.

The chain uses TRBV6-6 and TRBJ1-1, with unresolved D. The CDR3 has 16 residues. V lost 7 bases and J 5 bases, leaving 23 bases between the germline ends. Germline loops: CDR1 MNHNY, CDR2 SVGAGI (reference sequence). The CDR3 is CASILEGRATGTEAFF. For the CDR3, the DNA is TGTGCCAGCATCCTCGAGGGTCGGGCTACGGGTACTGAAGCTTTCTTT.

The chain recombines TRBV5-1 with TRBJ2-6, with a weak D call TRBD2 (5 bases). Deletions cut 4 bases from V and 1 base from J, with 18 bases between. CDR3 size: 18 residues. The germline gives CDR1 SGHRS, CDR2 YFSETQ. The CDR3 DNA follows: TGCGCCAGCAGCCCAAACGTTGCGGGTCTATCTGGGGCCAACGTCCTGACTTTC. This encodes CASSPNVAGLSGANVLTF.

This clone was seen more than once but under ten times. This chain connects TRBV27 to TRBJ1-2; no clear D gene. This CDR3 spans 15 amino acids. Trimming took 5 bases from V and 6 from J, leaving 19 bases between them. CDR1 is MNHEY, CDR2 SMNVEV, per germline (reference sequence). Here the CDR3 reads CASSTGEGAYNGYTF. The CDR3 DNA is TGTGCCAGCAGTACCGGGGAGGGTGCGTATAATGGCTACACCTTC.

Only one count was recorded for this clone. This chain joins TRBV7-9 and TRBJ1-6; D gene uncertain. CDR1 is SEHNR and CDR2 is FQNEAQ in the germline V gene (reference sequence). The CDR3 covers 12 residues. V lost 5 bases and J 10 bases, leaving 9 bases between the germline ends. The CDR3 loop reads CASSLGQSPLHF. The CDR3 DNA is TGTGCCAGCAGCCTCGGTCAATCACCCCTCCACTTT.

The V call is TRBV4-3, the J call TRBJ1-3; D possibly corresponds to TRBD1 (5 bases). Per germline, CDR1 LGHNA and CDR2 YSLEER. This CDR3 comprises 15 residues. Trimming shortened V by 0 bases and J by 2 bases, and 8 bases separated the two germline ends. CDR3 in DNA: TGCGCCAGCAGCCAAGATCGGGGGGCTGGAAACACCATATATTTT. Protein: CASSQDRGAGNTIYF.

V gene TRBV7-2 combines with J gene TRBJ2-3, with TRBD2 matching over 13 bases. J lost 8 bases, V lost 5 bases, and 10 bases had no gene match. The CDR3 totals 16 residues. CDR1 and CDR2 from the germline V gene are SGHTA and FQGNSA. The chain's CDR3 is CASSPRLAGGGGTQYF. DNA of the CDR3: TGTGCCAGCAGCCCTCGACTAGCGGGGGGCGGGGGTACGCAGTATTTT.

CDR3 amino acids: CASSLDIGTGYGYTF. In DNA, the CDR3 is TGTGCCAGCAGCTTAGATATCGGGACAGGGTATGGCTACACCTTC. The chain has TRBV11-2 and TRBJ1-2, with TRBD1 matching 9 bases. V gave up 0 bases and J gave up 5 bases; unmatched junction bases: 4. The V gene's germline CDR1 is SGHAT and CDR2 FQNNGV. This CDR3 contains 15 residues.

This clone has only one observation. The V gene is TRBV11-1, the J gene TRBJ1-3; D remains ambiguous. The CDR3 totals 15 residues. Per germline, CDR1 SGHAT and CDR2 FQDESV (reference sequence). V was shortened by 5 bases and J by 0 bases, with 11 bases between the two germline ends. CDR3 loop: CASSPNRDSGNTIYF. The CDR3, as DNA: TGTGCCAGCAGCCCCAACAGAGACTCTGGAAACACCATATATTTT.

This clone was seen just once. This sequence joins TRBV15 and TRBJ2-1; 8 nucleotides align to TRBD1. The J segment lost 6 bases and the V segment lost 1 base, leaving 5 bases of the junction unmatched. Germline V CDR1 and CDR2: LNHNV, YYDKDF (reference sequence). The CDR3 consists of 15 residues. Written as DNA, the CDR3 is TGTGCCACCAGCAGAGCCCGGACAGGGCCCAATGAGCAGTTCTTC. Its translation: CATSRARTGPNEQFF.

V and J are TRBV27 and TRBJ2-1; 9 bases map to TRBD2. Germline V CDR1 and CDR2: MNHEY, SMNVEV (reference sequence). The CDR3 extends over 16 amino acids. Trimming at V came to 5 bases and at J to 3 bases, leaving 8 bases not matched to a gene. The CDR3 region has the DNA TGTGCCAGCAGTCCAACTCAGCGGGGGGTCTACAATGAGCAGTTCTTC. Translation: CASSPTQRGVYNEQFF.

The chain uses TRBV5-1 and TRBJ2-7; 10 bases are shared with TRBD1. The CDR3 runs to 14 residues. V trimming: 3 bases; J trimming: 3 bases; junction bases outside the gene matches: 3. The germline V gene has CDR1 SGHRS and CDR2 YFSETQ. The CDR3 DNA reads as TGCGCCAGCAGCTCGGGACAGGGGAACTACGAGCAGTACTTC. This codes for CASSSGQGNYEQYF.

This sequence joins TRBV18 and TRBJ2-7; D ambiguous. The V end was cut by 3 bases, the J end by 7 bases, with 22 bases between. There are 16 residues in the CDR3. CDR1 is KGHSH and CDR2 is LQKENI in the germline V gene. CDR3 residues: CASSPLRQLGQEEQYF. DNA of the CDR3: TGTGCCAGCTCACCCCTCCGCCAGCTAGGCCAAGAAGAGCAGTACTTC.

The V and J genes are TRBV13 and TRBJ1-1; D remains ambiguous. V lost 2 bases and J lost 3, with 7 bases in between. Germline CDR1 and CDR2: PRHDT and FYEKMQ (reference sequence). The CDR3 is made up of 13 amino acids. DNA of the CDR3: TGTGCCAGCAGCTTATATCCAGACACTGAAGCTTTCTTT. It translates to CASSLYPDTEAFF.